This T cell receptor (beta chain) was recorded in a study of patients and donors after allogeneic stem cell transplantation (TCRdb year 2020). The method was RT-PCR. Sequenced on a NextSeq 550. The public sequencing data were trimmed at Q25 with fastp and processed into clonotypes with MiXCR by TCRdb, which kept only in-frame beta chains. Duplicate CDR3 protein sequences are folded into a single record with the most common DNA and genes. In this sample the table shows approximately 170,000 distinct CDR3 sequences, 24% of which occur a single time. The ten biggest clones cover roughly a quarter of the sample. V is cut by 6 bases and J by 2 bases, and the space between the germline ends is 16 bases. The CDR3 holds 14 amino acids from the cysteine to the phenylalanine. The kept DNA is CDR3 alone, 42 bases in frame from the first base. The germline V gene encodes CDR1 DFQATT and CDR2 SNEGSKA (reference sequence).

Turning to this clonotype: Its target antigen remains unknown. Base-call qualities are not available, and no considerably larger clone is one nucleotide away.

The sequenced sample was blood, either unsorted or a sorted T cell fraction (not recorded which). Here the chain combines TRBV20-1 and TRBJ2-5; the D gene is perhaps TRBD1, on 6 matching bases. This sequence was found in a human donor who was either an allogeneic HSCT recipient or a stem cell or donor lymphocyte infusion donor (not recorded which). It is not recorded whose cells these are; they may come from a transplant donor. The DNA reads as follows: TGCAGTGCGGTGGGGACACAAAGGCAAGAGACCCAGTACTTC. This sequence encodes CSAVGTQRQETQYF.